This passage covers 2 T cell receptor beta chains from one sample sequenced in a study of cytomegalovirus exposure and HLA in healthy donors. A multiplex PCR was run with 60 Vbeta primers and 13 Jbeta primers. The table came from immunoSEQ multiplex PCR; TCRdb's copy has only in-frame clones and leaves some out. Altogether about 120,000 clones are present, around 80% being singletons, with the ten largest covering around 2.2%. Sequencing input: PBMCs. The origin of the receptors is a man aged 25 to 40 in good health and CMV-seronegative.

The CDR3 sequence is CASSVDTGGGGTEAFF. Here the CDR3 DNA reads TGTGCCAGCAGCGTAGACACAGGGGGCGGAGGGACTGAAGCTTTCTTT. The V call is TRBV9, the J call TRBJ1-1; 9 bases are shared with TRBD1. Losses at the gene ends were 0 bases for V and 5 bases for J; bases not matched to a gene: 8. The CDR3 totals 16 residues. The germline V gene has CDR1 SGDLS and CDR2 YYNGEE.

Here the CDR3 reads CASSLSGLGDTEAFF. CDR3 nucleotide sequence: TGTGCCAGCAGTCTATCGGGACTTGGGGACACTGAAGCTTTCTTT. The chain links TRBV28 to TRBJ1-1, with D perhaps TRBD1 (5 bases). Germline V CDR1 and CDR2: MDHEN, SYDVKM. V was shortened by 5 bases and J by 3 bases, with 16 bases between the two germline ends. CDR3 size: 15 residues.